This T cell receptor (beta chain) emerged from a study of human T cells and chemical hapten exposure. Study-level information: The study sensitized with 2% DPC on a 2 cm by 2 cm patch of upper inner arm skin.

This clonotype was observed a few times. Its cognate antigen is unknown. Time point in this sample: patch test 1, 2 weeks after DPC sensitization. Treatment denoted: therapeutic diphenylcyclopropenone sensitization with weekly scalp DPC. The authors extracted total RNA from unfractionated whole blood. What the library attached to individual cDNA molecules were unique molecular identifiers. Using its own MiXCR run on the RACE reads, TCRdb lists one record per CDR3 protein. The data contain approximately 41,000 distinct CDR3 sequences, under 4.5% of them seen just once; the ten biggest clones take up approximately 24%. Germline V CDR1 and CDR2: SGHTA, FQGNSA. Trimming cost V 8 bases and J 0 bases, with 17 bases left between them. The CDR3 runs to 16 residues. Study results and limitations: Donors were affected by alopecia, so their immune reaction might vary from that of healthy individuals.

The chain is built from TRBV7-2 and TRBJ1-3; no clear D gene. Sequenced here: whole blood, sampled in connection with sensitization to the hapten diphenylcyclopropenone (DPC). The sequence came from a man aged 50 or older with alopecia areata. Some clones in this sample may be carry-over from other donors' samples. The CDR3 reads CASVNSQVTSGNTIYF. DNA of the CDR3: TGTGCCAGCGTCAACTCCCAGGTTACCTCTGGAAACACCATATATTTT.